The 20 T cell receptor beta chains below all came from one sample that was sequenced in a study of blood T cell repertoires in COVID-19. Only in-frame clones appear in the TCRdb table, and some are missing; sequencing was by immunoSEQ multiplex PCR. The table includes about 200,000 clones, around 82% detected once. The sequenced sample was PBMCs or T cells enriched from blood (not recorded which). These receptors were collected from a man aged 35-49 years who had recovered from COVID-19.

The V and J genes are TRBV30 and TRBJ2-4, with D possibly TRBD1 on 5 matching bases. Germline-derived CDR1 and CDR2 are GTSNPN and SVGIG (reference sequence). The V end was cut by 3 bases, the J end by 0 bases, with 12 bases between. The CDR3 has 15 amino acids. The CDR3 protein is CAWSPGIVAKNIQYF. In DNA form, the CDR3 reads TGTGCCTGGAGCCCAGGGATAGTAGCCAAAAACATTCAGTACTTC.

The genes are TRBV28 and TRBJ2-7; possible D gene TRBD1, 6 bases. V shed 7 bases and J shed 3 bases, with 16 bases lying between them. The CDR3 sequence is 14 residues long. The germline V gene encodes CDR1 MDHEN and CDR2 SYDVKM. CDR3 bases: TGTGCCAGCATCTCGGGCAGGGGAGACTACGAGCAGTACTTC. Amino acids: CASISGRGDYEQYF.

The chain recombines TRBV6-5 with TRBJ1-2, with 7 bases fitting TRBD1. The CDR3 length is 12 residues. Germline V gene lookup returns CDR1 MNHEY and CDR2 SVGAGI. The junction had 6 bases not matched to a gene; V was cut back by 6 bases and J by 8 bases. In DNA, the CDR3 is TGTGCCAGCAGACCAGGGGGTGAGGGCTACACCTTC. Its translation: CASRPGGEGYTF.

The chain is built from TRBV5-3 and TRBJ1-3; D unresolved. TRBV5-3 is sorted into the ORF group, with uncertain function. CDR3 length: 15 residues. With 4 bases removed from V and 2 bases from J, the gap between germline ends came to 13 bases. The CDR3 nucleotides are TGTGCCAGAAGCCCCGCGGAGGCCGCTGGAAACACCATATATTTT. This translates into CARSPAEAAGNTIYF.

The chain links TRBV4-3 to TRBJ1-2; D is ambiguous. The V and J ends lost 5 bases and 3 bases respectively, with 7 bases between them. There are 12 residues in the CDR3. Per the germline V gene, CDR1 is LGHNA and CDR2 is YSLEER. The DNA for the CDR3 is TGCGCCAGCAGCTCCCGCGACTATGGCTACACCTTC. This codes for CASSSRDYGYTF.

The chain couples TRBV28 to TRBJ1-4; D gene unclear. Germline CDR1 and CDR2: MDHEN and SYDVKM. The CDR3 totals 12 residues. V shed 11 bases and J shed 3 bases, with 10 bases lying between them. Here the CDR3 reads CAGSSANEKLFF. CDR3 in DNA: TGTGCCGGTTCGTCGGCTAATGAAAAACTGTTTTTT. The whole variable domain, remainder taken from reference TRBV28 and TRBJ1-4, is DVKVTQSSRYLVKRTGEKVFLECVQDMDHENMFWYRQDPGLGLRLIYFSYDVKMKEKGDIPEGYSVSREKKERFSLILESASTNQTSMYLCAGSSANEKLFFGSGTQLSVL.

This CDR3 reads CASSFLYEEFF. The CDR3 region has the DNA TGTGCCAGCAGCTTTCTATACGAAGAGTTCTTC. The chain uses TRBV5-5 and TRBJ2-1; D is undetermined. Germline V gene lookup returns CDR1 SGHKS and CDR2 YYEKEE (reference sequence). V was shortened by 2 bases and J by 14 bases, with 11 bases between the two germline ends. The CDR3 is 11 amino acids.

This clone appeared a single time. The chain is built from TRBV28 and TRBJ2-7; D is unclear. Germline CDR1 reads MDHEN; CDR2 reads SYDVKM. This CDR3 is 11 amino acids long. Trimming left V 4 bases short and J 6 bases short, with 7 bases between. CDR3 in amino acids: CASSSTGEQYF. The CDR3 DNA reads as TGTGCCAGCAGTTCCACGGGCGAGCAGTACTTC.

The chain combines TRBV15 with TRBJ1-2; unclear D gene. Germline CDR1 reads LNHNV; CDR2 reads YYDKDF (reference sequence). V was pared by 4 bases and J by 4 bases, with 10 bases between. The CDR3 has 13 amino acids. The CDR3 coding sequence is TGTGCCACCAGCAAGACTACTATCTATGGCTACACCTTC. It is translated as CATSKTTIYGYTF.

This chain joins TRBV5-5 and TRBJ1-6; D gene ambiguous. The CDR3 has 15 residues. CDR1 is SGHKS, CDR2 YYEKEE, per germline (reference sequence). V was pared by 0 bases and J by 7 bases, with 11 bases between. CDR3 protein: CASSLAGGPNSPLHF. The CDR3 coding sequence is TGTGCCAGCAGCTTGGCTGGAGGACCAAATTCACCCCTCCACTTT. The variable domain in full, completed from reference TRBV5-5 and TRBJ1-6, reads DAGVTQSPTHLIKTRGQQVTLRCSPISGHKSVSWYQQVLGQGPQFIFQYYEKEERGRGNFPDRFSARQFPNYSSELNVNALLLGDSALYLCASSLAGGPNSPLHFGNGTRLTVT.

The chain links TRBV4-1 to TRBJ2-1, with TRBD2 identical over 9 bases. With 0 bases clipped from V and 4 bases from J, the junction kept 7 bases outside the gene matches. Germline V gene sequence: CDR1 MGHRA, CDR2 YSYEKL. This CDR3 is 17 amino acids long. CDR3 DNA: TGCGCCAGCAGCCAAGATGTCGGGACTAGCCAATACAATGAGCAGTTCTTC. Translated: CASSQDVGTSQYNEQFF.

J is TRBJ1-4 and V is TRBV5-1; D gene unclear. V dropped 1 base and J dropped 3 bases, with 10 bases sitting between them. CDR1 is SGHRS and CDR2 is YFSETQ in the germline V gene. The CDR3 has 15 residues. CDR3 sequence reads: CASSLLSGANEKLFF. For the CDR3, the DNA is TGCGCCAGCAGCTTGTTATCGGGAGCTAATGAAAAACTGTTTTTT. Together with reference TRBV5-1 and TRBJ1-4, the CDR3 gives the full variable domain: KAGVTQTPRYLIKTRGQQVTLSCSPISGHRSVSWYQQTPGQGLQFLFEYFSETQRNKGNFPGRFSGRQFSNSRSEMNVSTLELGDSALYLCASSLLSGANEKLFFGSGTQLSVL.

This clone was counted only a few times. V and J are TRBV30 and TRBJ1-1; D unresolved. This CDR3 spans 12 amino acids. Trimming shortened V by 5 bases and J by 0 bases, and 7 bases separated the two germline ends. Germline-derived CDR1 and CDR2 are GTSNPN and SVGIG (reference sequence). The chain's CDR3 is CAWGRMNTEAFF. Written as DNA, the CDR3 is TGTGCCTGGGGCAGAATGAACACTGAAGCTTTCTTT.

This clone was picked up a small number of times. The gene calls are TRBV27 and TRBJ1-1; no definite D call. The CDR3 covers 16 residues. Germline-derived CDR1 and CDR2 are MNHEY and SMNVEV (reference sequence). V was pared by 3 bases and J by 1 base, with 15 bases between. The DNA for the CDR3 is TGTGCCAGCAGTTTGTCGTGGGCCCCCAAGAACACTGAAGCTTTCTTT. Its translation is CASSLSWAPKNTEAFF.

The J gene is TRBJ1-2, the V gene TRBV30; D is undetermined. With 3 bases removed from V and 5 bases from J, the gap between germline ends came to 16 bases. Germline V gene lookup returns CDR1 GTSNPN and CDR2 SVGIG (reference sequence). The CDR3 is 14 residues long. DNA for the CDR3: TGTGCCTGGAGACGGGAGGACTCGGGTTATGGCTACACCTTC. This sequence encodes CAWRREDSGYGYTF.

The gene calls are TRBV2 and TRBJ1-2; D is perhaps TRBD1 (6 bases). CDR3 length equals 17 residues. The ends were cut back, 6 bases at V and 4 bases at J, with 24 bases in the middle. Germline-derived CDR1 and CDR2 are SNHLY and FYNNEI. This CDR3 is CASSGYRAWLDGYGYTF. As DNA, the CDR3 is TGTGCCAGCAGCGGGTACAGGGCTTGGTTGGATGGCTATGGCTACACCTTC.

The rearrangement links TRBV19 to TRBJ1-5; weak D call: TRBD1 (5 bases). From germline, CDR1 is LNHDA and CDR2 SQIVND (reference sequence). V lost 3 bases to trimming and J lost 6 bases, with 15 bases between them. The CDR3 is 15 amino acids. For the CDR3, the DNA is TGTGCCAGTAGTATGGGCGGGGGAGAGGGTCAGCCCCAGCATTTT. Translating it yields CASSMGGGEGQPQHF.

The rearrangement uses TRBV28 and TRBJ2-1; a possible D gene is TRBD2 (7 bases). V shed 6 bases and J shed 9 bases, with 12 bases lying between them. The length of the CDR3 is 12 residues. Germline CDR1 is MDHEN and CDR2 is SYDVKM. The CDR3 coding sequence is TGTGCCAGCAGGGGAGGGGGTATTGAGCAGTTCTTC. It translates to CASRGGGIEQFF.

This sequence joins TRBV30 and TRBJ1-4; no definite D call. V shed 5 bases and J shed 5 bases, with 15 bases lying between them. The CDR3 spans 14 residues. CDR1 and CDR2 from the germline V gene are GTSNPN and SVGIG (reference sequence). The CDR3, as DNA: TGTGCCTGGGGTCCCGGGATCTACAATGAAAAACTGTTTTTT. Protein sequence: CAWGPGIYNEKLFF.

This chain uses TRBV6-5 with TRBJ1-2, with TRBD1 as a possible D gene (5 bases). The germline CDR1 and CDR2 sequences are MNHEY and SVGAGI. This CDR3 has 14 residues. Trimming removed 0 bases at V and 7 bases at J, with 12 bases between. The DNA for the CDR3 is TGTGCCAGCAGTTACTCGGTGCAGGGTGCTGGCTACACCTTC. Its translation is CASSYSVQGAGYTF.